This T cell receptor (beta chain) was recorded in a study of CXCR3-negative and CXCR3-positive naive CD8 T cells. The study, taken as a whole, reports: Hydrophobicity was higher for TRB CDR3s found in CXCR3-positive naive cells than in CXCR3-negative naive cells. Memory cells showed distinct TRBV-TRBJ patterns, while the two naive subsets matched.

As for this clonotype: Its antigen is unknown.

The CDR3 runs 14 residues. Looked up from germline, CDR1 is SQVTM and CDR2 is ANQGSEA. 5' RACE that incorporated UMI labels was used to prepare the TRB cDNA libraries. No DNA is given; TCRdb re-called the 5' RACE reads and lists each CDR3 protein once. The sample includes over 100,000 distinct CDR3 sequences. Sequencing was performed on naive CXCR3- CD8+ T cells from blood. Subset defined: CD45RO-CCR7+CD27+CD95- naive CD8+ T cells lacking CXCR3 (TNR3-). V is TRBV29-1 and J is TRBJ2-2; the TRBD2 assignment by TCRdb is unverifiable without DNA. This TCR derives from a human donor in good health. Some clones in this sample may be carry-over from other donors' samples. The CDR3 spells CSVLADTRTVELFF.